The 16 T cell receptor beta chains presented below share a single source sample, sequenced in a study of spatial heterogeneity in lung cancer. Study-wide results and limits: In tumors, expanded intratumoral alpha and beta TCR counts tracked mutation counts.

Each CDR3 protein is one row after TCRdb ran MiXCR on the 5' RACE reads. The table lists several hundred distinct CDR3 sequences, around 46% of them singletons, with more than 15% in the top ten. The antigens for these receptors are not known. Time point meaning: sample taken at primary tumor resection. The sample consisted of lung tumor tissue, taken at surgery. Receptors were obtained from a female donor with early-stage non-small cell lung cancer.

The chain carries TRBV20-1 and TRBJ1-4; no firm D call. The CDR3 sequence is 13 residues long. Germline CDR1 DFQATT, CDR2 SNEGSKA (reference sequence). V lost 1 base and J 5 bases, leaving 8 bases between the germline ends. The CDR3 DNA is TGCAGTGCTAGAGTACAGAAAAATGAAAAACTGTTTTTT. Protein: CSARVQKNEKLFF.

A few counts support this clonotype. The V gene is TRBV19, the J gene TRBJ2-5; D unclear. The CDR3 is 12 amino acids. V gave up 4 bases and J gave up 1 base, with 4 bases separating them. Looked up from germline, CDR1 is LNHDA and CDR2 is SQIVND (reference sequence). The CDR3 nucleotides are TGTGCCAGTAGTAGCAGCCAAGAGACCCAGTACTTC. This gives the protein CASSSSQETQYF.

The V gene is TRBV20-1, the J gene TRBJ2-5, with 10 bases that match TRBD2. This CDR3 spans 13 amino acids. CDR1 DFQATT and CDR2 SNEGSKA come from the germline V gene (reference sequence). The V and J ends lost 7 bases and 2 bases, in that order; junction bases with no gene match: 4. CDR3: CSGTSGVQETQYF. DNA of the CDR3: TGCAGTGGAACTAGCGGGGTTCAAGAGACCCAGTACTTC.

The V and J genes are TRBV5-6 and TRBJ1-1, with 7 nucleotides matching TRBD1. CDR3 length: 14 amino acids. Germline V gene data show CDR1 as SGHDT and CDR2 as YYEEEE. With V trimmed by 2 bases and J by 5 bases, 6 bases remained unmatched. The CDR3 nucleotides are TGTGCCAGCAGCTTTTGGGACAGCCGGACTGAAGCTTTCTTT. It yields the protein CASSFWDSRTEAFF.

By share, this clonotype ranks as large. The chain links TRBV11-2 to TRBJ2-2, with D tentatively TRBD2 (6 bases). The CDR3 is 15 amino acids. V was pared by 0 bases and J by 1 base, with 6 bases between. CDR1 and CDR2 (germline): SGHAT, FQNNGV. For the CDR3, the DNA is TGTGCCAGCAGCTTAGACGGGGGGAACACCGGGGAGCTGTTTTTT. Translated: CASSLDGGNTGELFF.

The gene calls are TRBV18 and TRBJ1-4; no reliable D call. Germline CDR1 is KGHSH and CDR2 is LQKENI. Trimming took off 2 bases at V and 5 bases at J, with 6 bases between the two ends. This CDR3 is built from 13 residues. The CDR3 protein is CASSPAGNEKLFF. CDR3 bases: TGTGCCAGCTCACCAGCCGGGAATGAAAAACTGTTTTTT.

The V call is TRBV7-6, the J call TRBJ2-4, with a possible D match to TRBD2 (6 bases). CDR3 length: 19 amino acids. Germline V gene data show CDR1 as SGHVS and CDR2 as FNYEAQ. V was cut by 1 base and J by 2 bases, with 21 bases left in between. The CDR3 sequence: CASSLEERARRETKNIQYF. CDR3 in DNA: TGTGCCAGCAGCTTAGAGGAGAGGGCAAGACGGGAGACCAAAAACATTCAGTACTTC.

By frequency in the sample, this clonotype is medium-sized. This chain joins TRBV6-5 and TRBJ2-7; 7 nucleotides align to TRBD1. V dropped 0 bases and J dropped 9; count of bases not matched to a gene: 11. The CDR3 spans 15 residues. The germline V gene has CDR1 MNHEY and CDR2 SVGAGI. The CDR3 is CASSYSGQAPTRQYF. In DNA form, the CDR3 reads TGTGCCAGCAGTTACTCCGGACAGGCCCCTACAAGGCAGTACTTC.

The chain has TRBV28 and TRBJ1-6, with 8 bases lining up with TRBD1. J gave up 8 bases and V 6 bases, and 9 bases lay outside the gene matches. CDR1 MDHEN and CDR2 SYDVKM come from the germline V gene. CDR3 length: 15 residues. CDR3 coding DNA: TGTGCCAGCAGACCGTTGGACAGGGAGGATTCACCCCTCCACTTT. Translated: CASRPLDREDSPLHF.

The chain uses TRBV6-6 and TRBJ2-4; D uncertain. The CDR3 is 15 amino acids. V lost 4 bases, J lost 0 bases, and 10 bases lay in between. Germline lookup yields CDR1 MNHNY and CDR2 SVGAGI (reference sequence). The CDR3 nucleotides are TGTGCCAGCAGTTCTACTACCTTAGCCAAAAACATTCAGTACTTC. It specifies CASSSTTLAKNIQYF.

This clonotype is large (0.1 to 1%). This chain links TRBV23-1 with TRBJ2-7; 11 positions match TRBD1. TRBV23-1 is noted as an ORF with a role that remains uncertain. This CDR3 is 18 amino acids long. V lost 0 bases and J lost 4; bases outside the gene matches: 11. CDR3 in amino acids: CASSQSGIPGTGGYEQYF. CDR3 DNA: TGCGCCAGCAGTCAATCGGGGATCCCCGGGACAGGGGGGTACGAGCAGTACTTC.

This clonotype is labeled medium-sized. CDR3 sequence reads: CASSQGPVNTEAFF. For the CDR3, the DNA is TGTGCCAGCAGTCAGGGTCCGGTGAACACTGAAGCTTTCTTT. This chain links TRBV5-6 with TRBJ1-1, with D possibly TRBD1 on 5 matching bases. The CDR3 has 14 amino acids. Germline assignment: CDR1 SGHDT and CDR2 YYEEEE. Trimming shortened V by 5 bases and J by 0 bases, and 11 bases separated the two germline ends.

By share, this clonotype ranks as large. V gene TRBV10-2 combines with J gene TRBJ2-5, with D perhaps TRBD1 (5 bases). V shed 6 bases and J shed 1 base, with 6 bases lying between them. The CDR3 sequence is 12 residues long. CDR1 and CDR2 from the germline V gene are WSHSY and SAAADI. CDR3 nucleotides: TGCGCCAGCAGCCAGGGCCAAGAGACCCAGTACTTC. It specifies CASSQGQETQYF.

This clonotype was seen a handful of times. The rearrangement links TRBV27 to TRBJ1-2, with 8 bases aligning to TRBD1. This CDR3 is 14 amino acids long. In germline, CDR1 is MNHEY, CDR2 SMNVEV (reference sequence). Trimming cost V 4 bases and J 8 bases; bases outside gene matches: 9. The CDR3 spells CASSSGTGSKGYTF. DNA for the CDR3: TGTGCCAGCAGTTCCGGGACAGGTTCGAAAGGCTACACCTTC.

This sequence joins TRBV28 and TRBJ1-1, with D unclear. The germline V and J ends were trimmed by 5 bases and 7 bases, with 8 bases remaining between them. This CDR3 has 11 amino acids. In germline, CDR1 is MDHEN, CDR2 SYDVKM. The CDR3 region has the DNA TGTGCCAGCAGTCCTCGGGGTGAAGCTTTCTTT. Its translation: CASSPRGEAFF.

This clonotype turned up a few times. The CDR3 protein is CASQGGRNTEAFF. For the CDR3, the DNA is TGTGCCTCCCAGGGGGGTAGAAACACTGAAGCTTTCTTT. The rearrangement joins TRBV19 to TRBJ1-1; 7 positions agree with TRBD1. The germline CDR1 and CDR2 sequences are LNHDA and SQIVND (reference sequence). Trimming took 11 bases from V and 2 from J; bases not matched to a gene: 8. The CDR3 runs 13 residues. The complete variable domain, with remaining parts taken from reference TRBV19 and TRBJ1-1, reads DGGITQSPKYLFRKEGQNVTLSCEQNLNHDAMYWYRQDPGQGLRLIYYSQIVNDFQKGDIAEGYSVSREKKESFPLTVTSAQKNPTAFYLCASQGGRNTEAFFGQGTRLTVV.